In this sample, the clone carrying this T cell receptor beta chain turned up a few times. Only in-frame clones appear in the TCRdb table, and some are missing; sequencing was by immunoSEQ multiplex PCR. Among 60,000 to 90,000 clones listed, 97% were seen once. The V gene end was trimmed by 1 base and the J gene end by 5 bases; junction bases not matched to a gene: 10. The CDR3 totals 17 residues. CDR1 is SGDLS, CDR2 YYNGEE, per germline. This sample was taken from a study of technical replicates of blood from a few donors. Material for sequencing was T cells isolated from PBMCs. The V call is TRBV9, the J call TRBJ2-1, with 9 bases lining up with TRBD2. The receptor's source is a human donor in good health. CDR3 DNA sequence: TGTGCCAGCAGCGTAAGCGTTGGACTAGCGAACCACAATGAGCAGTTCTTC. It encodes CASSVSVGLANHNEQFF.